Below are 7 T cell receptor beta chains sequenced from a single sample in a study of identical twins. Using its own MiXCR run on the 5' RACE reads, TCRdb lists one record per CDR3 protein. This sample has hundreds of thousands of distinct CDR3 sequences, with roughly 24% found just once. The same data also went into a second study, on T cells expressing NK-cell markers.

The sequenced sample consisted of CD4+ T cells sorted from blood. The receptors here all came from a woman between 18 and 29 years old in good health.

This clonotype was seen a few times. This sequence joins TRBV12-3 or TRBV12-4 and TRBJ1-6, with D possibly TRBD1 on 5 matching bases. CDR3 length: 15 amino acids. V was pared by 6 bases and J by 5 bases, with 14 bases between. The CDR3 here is CASSPRDGNNSPLHF. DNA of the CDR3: TGTGCCAGCAGCCCCAGGGACGGAAATAATTCACCCCTCCACTTT.

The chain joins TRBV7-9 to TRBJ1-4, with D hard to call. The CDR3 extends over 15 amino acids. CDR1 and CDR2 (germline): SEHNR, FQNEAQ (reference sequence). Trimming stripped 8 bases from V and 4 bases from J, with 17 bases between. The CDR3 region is CASAPVAGINEKLFF. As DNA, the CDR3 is TGTGCCAGCGCCCCGGTAGCGGGGATTAATGAAAAACTGTTTTTT.

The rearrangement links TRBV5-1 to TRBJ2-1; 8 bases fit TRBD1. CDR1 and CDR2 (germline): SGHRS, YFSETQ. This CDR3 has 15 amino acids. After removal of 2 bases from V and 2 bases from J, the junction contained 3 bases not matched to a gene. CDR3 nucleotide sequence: TGCGCCAGCAGCTTTTTACAGGGGGCCTACAATGAGCAGTTCTTC. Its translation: CASSFLQGAYNEQFF.

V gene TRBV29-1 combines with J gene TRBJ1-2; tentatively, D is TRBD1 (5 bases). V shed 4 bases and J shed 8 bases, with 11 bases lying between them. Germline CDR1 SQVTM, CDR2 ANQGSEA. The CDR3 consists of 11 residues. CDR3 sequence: CSVGDEAGYTF. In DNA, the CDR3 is TGCAGCGTTGGGGACGAGGCGGGCTACACCTTC.

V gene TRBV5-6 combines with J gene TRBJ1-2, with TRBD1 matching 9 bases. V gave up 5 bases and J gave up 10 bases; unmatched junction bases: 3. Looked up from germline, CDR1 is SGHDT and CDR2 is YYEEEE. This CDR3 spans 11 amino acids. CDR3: CASSYRGPYTF. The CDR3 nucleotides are TGTGCCAGCAGTTACAGGGGGCCCTACACCTTC.

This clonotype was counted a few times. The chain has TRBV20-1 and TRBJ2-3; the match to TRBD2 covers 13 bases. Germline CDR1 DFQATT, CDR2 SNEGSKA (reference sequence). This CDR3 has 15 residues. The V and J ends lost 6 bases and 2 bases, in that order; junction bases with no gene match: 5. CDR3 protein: CSAVGTSGTTDTQYF. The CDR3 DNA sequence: TGCAGTGCAGTCGGGACTAGCGGGACCACAGATACGCAGTATTTT.

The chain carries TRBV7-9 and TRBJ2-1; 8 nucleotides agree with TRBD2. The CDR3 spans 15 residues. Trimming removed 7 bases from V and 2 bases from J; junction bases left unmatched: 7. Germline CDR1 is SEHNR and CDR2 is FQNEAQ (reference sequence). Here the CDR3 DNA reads TGTGCCAGCAATTCAGCGGGGGACGCCTACAATGAGCAGTTCTTC. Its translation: CASNSAGDAYNEQFF. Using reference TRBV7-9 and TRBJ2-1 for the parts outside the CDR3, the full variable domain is DTGVSQNPRHKITKRGQNVTFRCDPISEHNRLYWYRQTLGQGPEFLTYFQNEAQLEKSRLLSDRFSAERPKGSFSTLEIQRTEQGDSAMYLCASNSAGDAYNEQFFGPGTRLTVL.